This T cell receptor (beta chain) was captured in a study of blood T cell repertoires in COVID-19. The junction had 9 bases not matched to a gene; V was cut back by 3 bases and J by 0 bases. Germline V gene lookup returns CDR1 SGHRS and CDR2 YFSETQ. The CDR3 covers 17 residues. The protocol was immunoSEQ multiplex PCR, while the TCRdb copy is restricted to in-frame clones and leaves out a portion. The sample includes 200,000 to 250,000 clones, 88% of them seen just once. The rearrangement uses TRBV5-1 and TRBJ1-1; 9 nucleotides match TRBD1. The TCR was taken from a woman aged 25 to 45 who had been exposed to COVID-19. Material: PBMCs or T cells enriched from blood (not recorded which). CDR3 amino acids: CASSSDRGVGLNTEAFF. CDR3 coding DNA: TGCGCCAGCAGCTCGGACAGGGGTGTCGGGTTGAACACTGAAGCTTTCTTT.